These 10 T cell receptor beta chains were sequenced from one sample in a study of identical twins' blood T cells. MiXCR was run by TCRdb on the 5' RACE reads, yielding one entry per CDR3 protein. The table shows fewer than 450,000 distinct CDR3 sequences, with around 30% occurring only once. Sequences were obtained from PBMCs. The receptors stem from a woman aged 18-50 years in good health.

The chain has TRBV13 and TRBJ1-1; D gene uncertain. The V end was cut by 5 bases, the J end by 2 bases, with 6 bases between. The germline CDR1 and CDR2 sequences are PRHDT and FYEKMQ (reference sequence). The CDR3 covers 12 residues. Here the CDR3 reads CASSTENTEAFF. The CDR3 region has the DNA TGTGCCAGCAGCACCGAAAACACTGAAGCTTTCTTT.

A few counts support this clonotype. This sequence joins TRBV20-1 and TRBJ1-2; D remains unclear. V was trimmed by 0 bases and J by 8 bases, leaving 13 bases between them. The CDR3 spans 13 residues. CDR1 is DFQATT and CDR2 is SNEGSKA in the germline V gene (reference sequence). The CDR3 DNA sequence: TGCAGTGCTAGAGATCAGCGGGCTGGCGGCTACACCTTC. This sequence encodes CSARDQRAGGYTF.

Comments on this clonotype: This sequence may be a read error, since a much larger clone differs from it by one base. The chain combines TRBV11-2 with TRBJ2-3, with 12 bases lining up with TRBD2. CDR1 and CDR2 (germline): SGHAT, FQNNGV. V was clipped by 3 bases and J by 5 bases; unmatched bases: 9. There are 17 residues in the CDR3. DNA of the CDR3: TGTGCCAGCAGCTTTTGGACTAGCGGGACGCTTGAAGATACGCAGTATTTT. As protein: CASSFWTSGTLEDTQYF.

With regard to this clonotype: This CDR3 fails to terminate in the conserved phenylalanine or tryptophan, so it likely reflects a read error. The chain recombines TRBV29-1 with TRBJ1-5; D not resolved. V lost 6 bases and J lost 2, with 11 bases in between. The CDR3 is 13 residues long. Germline-derived CDR1 and CDR2 are SQVTM and ANQGSEA. CDR3 sequence reads: CSVLEGGNQPQHL. The CDR3 nucleotides read TGCAGCGTCTTGGAAGGAGGCAATCAGCCCCAGCATCTT.

This clonotype was seen a few times. V usage is TRBV29-1 and J usage is TRBJ2-7; maybe TRBD1 (5 bases). Germline CDR1 SQVTM, CDR2 ANQGSEA. Trimming removed 0 bases at V and 6 bases at J, with 9 bases between. The length of the CDR3 is 12 residues. The CDR3: CSVEDSGREQYF. The CDR3 bases are TGCAGCGTTGAAGATTCAGGGCGCGAGCAGTACTTC.

Turning to this clonotype: Since a much larger clone is just one base distant, this may be a read error. The V gene is TRBV20-1, the J gene TRBJ2-7, with 7 bases that match TRBD2. CDR3 length: 17 amino acids. Germline CDR1 is DFQATT and CDR2 is SNEGSKA (reference sequence). After removal of 2 bases from V and 2 bases from J, the junction contained 15 bases not matched to a gene. This CDR3 is CSARYSGVAGVAYEQYF. The CDR3 DNA reads as TGCAGTGCTAGATATTCGGGTGTCGCGGGAGTTGCCTACGAGCAGTACTTC.

V usage is TRBV9 and J usage is TRBJ2-1, with 7 positions matching TRBD2. Per germline, CDR1 SGDLS and CDR2 YYNGEE. J was trimmed by 7 bases and V by 0 bases; bases with no gene match: 4. The CDR3 totals 14 residues. The DNA for the CDR3 is TGTGCCAGCAGCGTAGATCGCGGGAGAAATGAGCAGTTCTTC. Encoded protein: CASSVDRGRNEQFF.

This chain uses TRBV29-1 with TRBJ1-1; D is perhaps TRBD1 (5 bases). V was cut by 5 bases and J by 5 bases, with 15 bases left in between. The CDR3 consists of 13 residues. Germline CDR1 SQVTM, CDR2 ANQGSEA. The CDR3 spells CSVHQGRRTEAFF. Here the CDR3 DNA reads TGCAGCGTTCACCAGGGACGAAGGACTGAAGCTTTCTTT.

This clonotype was picked up a small number of times. The chain joins TRBV7-9 to TRBJ1-5; perhaps TRBD1 as D (5 bases). V lost 1 base and J lost 3, with 22 bases in between. CDR3 size: 19 residues. In germline, CDR1 is SEHNR, CDR2 FQNEAQ (reference sequence). As DNA, the CDR3 is TGTGCCAGCAGCTTAGTAGGGCAGGCCCTTAGGGACCTCAATCAGCCCCAGCATTTT. Translation gives CASSLVGQALRDLNQPQHF.

V gene TRBV30 combines with J gene TRBJ1-1; D unresolved. CDR1 is GTSNPN, CDR2 SVGIG, per germline (reference sequence). Deletions cut 2 bases from V and 0 bases from J, with 10 bases between. The CDR3 is 14 residues long. The CDR3 loop reads CAWSSLSMNTEAFF. The CDR3 DNA sequence: TGTGCCTGGAGTTCCCTTTCCATGAACACTGAAGCTTTCTTT.